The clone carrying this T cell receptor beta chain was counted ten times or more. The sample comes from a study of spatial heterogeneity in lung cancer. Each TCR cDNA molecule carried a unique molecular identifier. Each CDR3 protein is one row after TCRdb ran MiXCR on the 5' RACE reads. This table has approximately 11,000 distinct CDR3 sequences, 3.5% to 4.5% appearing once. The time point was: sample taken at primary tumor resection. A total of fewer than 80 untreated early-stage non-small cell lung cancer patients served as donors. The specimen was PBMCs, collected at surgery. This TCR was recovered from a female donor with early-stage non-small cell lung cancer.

The CDR3 DNA reads as TGTGCCTGGAGTTCAGGACAGGGCGGCTACACCTTC. Translating gives CAWSSGQGGYTF. V gene TRBV30 combines with J gene TRBJ1-2, with TRBD1 matching over 8 bases. Germline V gene data show CDR1 as GTSNPN and CDR2 as SVGIG (reference sequence). The CDR3 covers 12 residues. V lost 2 bases, J lost 8 bases, and 4 bases stayed unmatched.